This T cell receptor (beta chain) was profiled in a study of T cells in Graves' hyperthyroidism and ophthalmopathy. Regarding the study as a whole: Most expanded thyroid clonotypes above 0.001 recurred in blood. Ophthalmopathy was distinguished from stable hyperthyroidism by 13 V-J signatures.

CDR1 is GTSNPN, CDR2 SVGIG, per germline (reference sequence). The CDR3 is 11 amino acids. Clinical symptoms, serum thyroxine and TRAb, thyroid ultrasound and orbital computed tomography together formed the diagnostic basis. Regions amplified from RNA transcripts were the TCR beta CDR3 regions. With the HTBI primer set, the TCR CDR3 went through a first round of RT-PCR. One entry per CDR3 protein results from TCRdb running MiXCR on the multiplex PCR reads. The table includes approximately 330,000 distinct CDR3 sequences, 20% to 25% detected once. Many counts were recorded for this clonotype. The antigen is unknown. Its ends do not fully match the called genes, so a read error is possible.

Sequenced material: blood. The TCR sequence derives from a woman aged 45 to 65 with Graves' hyperthyroidism. This chain connects TRBV30 to TRBJ2-7, with D hard to call. The CDR3 region has the DNA TGTGCCTGGAGTGTACGCACGGAGCGGTACTTC. Translated, it gives CAWSVRTERYF.